Reported below is one TCR beta chain. No antigen is known for it. The PCR had 60 Vbeta and 13 Jbeta primers. TCRdb keeps only in-frame clones here, not all; method: immunoSEQ multiplex PCR. The table lists roughly 120,000 clones, with approximately 3.8% in the top ten. The sample belongs to a study of cytomegalovirus exposure and HLA in healthy donors. Findings and limits, study-wide: A missense DCLRE1C variant was associated with V- and J-gene trimming of TCR beta chains in a later analysis, and an independent cohort replicated the association. There were several of the most significant clusters that appeared linked to common viral pathogens in a later analysis.

This receptor was obtained from a man between 18 and 29 years old in good health and CMV-seronegative. The sequenced sample consisted of PBMCs.

The CDR3 here is CASRTTSGRGTDTQYF. The CDR3 bases are TGTGCCAGCCGCACAACTAGCGGGAGAGGAACAGATACGCAGTATTTT. The chain is built from TRBV18 and TRBJ2-3, with 11 bases aligning to TRBD2. Losses at the gene ends were 8 bases for V and 3 bases for J; bases not matched to a gene: 10. Germline CDR1 reads KGHSH; CDR2 reads LQKENI. The CDR3 consists of 16 residues.